The 4 T cell receptor beta chains in this list originate from one sample, sequenced in a study of blood T cell repertoires in COVID-19. Sequenced by immunoSEQ multiplex PCR; TCRdb stores in-frame clones only, minus some. The top ten clones hold 6% to 7% of a sample with approximately 62,000 clones, 76% of them seen once. The specimen was peripheral blood. The receptors originated from a woman aged 45-60 years with active or convalescent COVID-19.

The rearrangement joins TRBV27 to TRBJ2-3; D not certain. V lost 5 bases to trimming and J lost 5 bases, with 11 bases between them. CDR1 is MNHEY and CDR2 is SMNVEV in the germline V gene (reference sequence). This CDR3 has 13 residues. The CDR3 nucleotides are TGTGCCAGCAGTCTTTTCACACGAGATACGCAGTATTTT. Amino acid sequence: CASSLFTRDTQYF.

This chain uses TRBV19 with TRBJ1-2; perhaps TRBD1 as D (5 bases). Germline V gives CDR1 LNHDA, CDR2 SQIVND (reference sequence). V shed 5 bases and J shed 1 base, with 17 bases lying between them. The CDR3 runs 16 residues. CDR3 sequence (DNA): TGTGCCAGTAGTTCGCCCGGGACTGGGCATAACTATGGCTACACCTTC. This codes for CASSSPGTGHNYGYTF.

This clone came up once. The chain has TRBV5-8 and TRBJ1-2; D is possibly TRBD1 (5 bases). The CDR3 totals 15 residues. CDR1 is SGHTS, CDR2 YDEGEE, per germline. Trimming left V 4 bases short and J 4 bases short, with 17 bases between. CDR3 sequence: CASSPRAGNPYGYTF. The DNA for the CDR3 is TGTGCCAGCAGCCCGCGAGCAGGGAACCCCTATGGCTACACCTTC.

The CDR3 DNA reads TGCGCCAGCAGCCAAGCACTACGACAGGGGGCCAAAAACATTCAGTACTTC. Translation gives CASSQALRQGAKNIQYF. The chain is built from TRBV4-1 and TRBJ2-4; 8 bases map to TRBD1. J was trimmed by 1 base and V by 1 base; bases with no gene match: 6. CDR1 is MGHRA and CDR2 is YSYEKL in the germline V gene. The CDR3 loop spans 17 amino acids.